This TCR beta chain was obtained from a study of radiotherapy plus CTLA-4 blockade in lung cancer. Findings of the study overall: Peripheral blood showed expansion of tumor-derived TCR clones after radiotherapy and ipilimumab. The best predictor of response was reported to be early blood T cell clone dynamics, with interferon-beta.

Regarding this clone: Its antigen is not known.

The study gave focal radiation plus ipilimumab CTLA-4 blockade to patients with chemo-refractory metastatic non-small-cell lung cancer. Germline V CDR1 and CDR2: SGHKS, YYEKEE (reference sequence). V lost 4 bases to trimming and J lost 2 bases, with 4 bases between them. This CDR3 region has 11 residues. TCRdb keeps only in-frame clones here, not all; method: immunoSEQ multiplex PCR. The repertoire consists of under 100,000 clones, with approximately 80% occurring once and the leading ten covering 13% to 15%. The chain joins TRBV5-5 to TRBJ2-7; D remains unclear. This clonotype originated in a human donor with non-small cell lung cancer that progressed on radiotherapy plus ipilimumab. The sample in question was peripheral blood, obtained from a patient treated with radiotherapy plus ipilimumab. The CDR3 sequence is CASSIAYEQYF. The CDR3 DNA reads as TGTGCCAGCAGCATAGCCTACGAGCAGTACTTC. Variable domain in full (rest from reference TRBV5-5 and TRBJ2-7): DAGVTQSPTHLIKTRGQQVTLRCSPISGHKSVSWYQQVLGQGPQFIFQYYEKEERGRGNFPDRFSARQFPNYSSELNVNALLLGDSALYLCASSIAYEQYFGPGTRLTVT.